This T cell receptor (beta chain) derives from a study of blood T cell repertoires in COVID-19. Across the whole study: Material from acute and convalescent COVID-19 was sourced from the United States, Italy and Spain.

Libraries were prepared by immunoSEQ multiplex PCR; TCRdb keeps only in-frame clonotypes and omits some of them. The table has 140,000 or so clones, about 83% seen once; the top ten hold more than 6.5%. This CDR3 contains 15 residues. CDR1 SGHAT and CDR2 FQNNGV come from the germline V gene. V dropped 1 base and J dropped 2; count of bases not matched to a gene: 5. Sequencing used peripheral blood. The J gene is TRBJ2-7, the V gene TRBV11-2; TRBD2 matches at 7 bases. The receptor's source is a woman in her 50s with active or convalescent COVID-19. This CDR3 reads CASSLGRGTTYEQYF. In nucleotides, the CDR3 is TGTGCCAGCAGCTTAGGCCGGGGGACTACCTACGAGCAGTACTTC.